The present entry profiles one T cell receptor (beta chain) with its context. The antigen is unknown. The ends were cut back, 6 bases at V and 0 bases at J, with 6 bases in the middle. In germline, CDR1 is MNHNS, CDR2 SASEGT. The CDR3 runs 14 residues. The data derive from a study of vaccination and CD4 T cells after COVID-19. Across the study: Post-COVID samples were collected a median approximately 93 days following diagnosis, spanning 35 to 161. Overlapping spike peptides from SARS-CoV-2, HCoV-NL63, HCoV-OC43 and HCoV-229E served to stimulate the cells.

Treatment given: roughly 10-day PBMC culture with coronavirus spike peptide pools or control peptides (ViraFEST assay). Peptide pools at 8.5 to 10 ug/ml stimulated approximately 2 million PBMCs per well with about 9.5 IU/ml IL-2. The study sequenced cultured CD4+ T cell DNA using the Oncomine TCR Beta short-read assay. Genomic DNA was taken out of cultured CD4+ T cells by extraction. In TCRdb, the PCR reads were re-called with MiXCR into one record per CDR3 protein. The data show some 20,000 distinct CDR3 sequences, 56% seen once. The V call is TRBV6-1, the J call TRBJ2-6; no reliable D call. The receptor's source is a human donor who had recovered from COVID-19. Sample: CD4+ T cells from blood, cultured in vitro. The CDR3 nucleotides are TGTGCCAGCAGAGTAGACTCTGGGGCCAACGTCCTGACTTTC. Residues: CASRVDSGANVLTF.